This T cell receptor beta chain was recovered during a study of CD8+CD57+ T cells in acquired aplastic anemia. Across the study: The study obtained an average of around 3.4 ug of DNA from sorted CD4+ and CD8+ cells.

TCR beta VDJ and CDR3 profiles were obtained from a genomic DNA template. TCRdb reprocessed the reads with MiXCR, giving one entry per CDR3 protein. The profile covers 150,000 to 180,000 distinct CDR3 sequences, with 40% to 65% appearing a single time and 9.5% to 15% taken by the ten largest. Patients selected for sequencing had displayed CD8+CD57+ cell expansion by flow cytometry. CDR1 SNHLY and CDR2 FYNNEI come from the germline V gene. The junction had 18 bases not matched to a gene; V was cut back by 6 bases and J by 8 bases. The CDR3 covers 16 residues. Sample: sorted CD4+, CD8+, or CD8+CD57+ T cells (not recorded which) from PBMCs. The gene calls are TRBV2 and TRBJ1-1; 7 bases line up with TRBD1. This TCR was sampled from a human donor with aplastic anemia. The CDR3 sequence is CASRAGTASLSTEAFF. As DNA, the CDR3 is TGTGCCAGCAGGGCCGGGACAGCGTCTTTATCCACGGAAGCTTTCTTT.